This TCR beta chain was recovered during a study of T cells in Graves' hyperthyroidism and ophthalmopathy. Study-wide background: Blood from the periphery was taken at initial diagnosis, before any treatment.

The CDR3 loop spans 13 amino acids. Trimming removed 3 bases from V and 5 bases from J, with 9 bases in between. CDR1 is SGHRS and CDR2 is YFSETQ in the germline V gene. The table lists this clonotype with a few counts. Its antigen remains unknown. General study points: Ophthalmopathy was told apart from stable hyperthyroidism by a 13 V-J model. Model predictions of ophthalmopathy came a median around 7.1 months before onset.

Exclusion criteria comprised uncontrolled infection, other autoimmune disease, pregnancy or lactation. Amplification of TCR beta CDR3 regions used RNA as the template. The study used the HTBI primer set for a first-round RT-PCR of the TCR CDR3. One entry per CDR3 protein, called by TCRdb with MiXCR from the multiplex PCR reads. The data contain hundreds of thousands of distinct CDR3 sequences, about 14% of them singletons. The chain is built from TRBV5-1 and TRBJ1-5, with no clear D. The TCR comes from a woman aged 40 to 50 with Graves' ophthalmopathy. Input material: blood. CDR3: CASSSGDDQPQHF. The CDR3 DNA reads TGCGCCAGCAGCTCCGGCGACGATCAGCCCCAGCATTTT.